The 30 T cell receptor beta chains listed next were all sequenced from one sample in a study of identical twins. MiXCR, applied by TCRdb to the 5' RACE reads, yields one record per CDR3 protein. The repertoire holds approximately 1.8 million distinct CDR3 sequences, about 32% seen once, with 0.25% to 0.3% in the top ten. The sequencing sample was made of cord blood. These receptor sequences come from a newborn girl in good health.

This clonotype was seen a handful of times. This chain joins TRBV11-2 and TRBJ2-1, with TRBD1 matching 7 bases. Germline V CDR1 and CDR2: SGHAT, FQNNGV. V was clipped by 5 bases and J by 0 bases; unmatched bases: 7. The CDR3 has 16 amino acids. CDR3 nucleotide sequence: TGTGCCAGCAGCCCGGACCCAGGGGGCTCCTACAATGAGCAGTTCTTC. Translated: CASSPDPGGSYNEQFF.

The chain is built from TRBV9 and TRBJ1-2; tentative D call: TRBD1 (6 bases). The CDR3 consists of 13 residues. Trimming took 0 bases from V and 4 from J, leaving 7 bases between them. CDR1 is SGDLS and CDR2 is YYNGEE in the germline V gene. The CDR3 DNA reads as TGTGCCAGCAGCGTAGCCAGGGGCTATGGCTACACCTTC. Its protein product is CASSVARGYGYTF.

This clonotype was seen repeatedly, ten times or more. The chain combines TRBV5-1 with TRBJ2-1, with TRBD1 identical over 9 bases. After removal of 4 bases from V and 7 bases from J, the junction contained 9 bases not matched to a gene. This CDR3 spans 15 amino acids. The V gene's germline CDR1 is SGHRS and CDR2 YFSETQ. Here the CDR3 reads CASSLRDRAVNEQFF. The CDR3 nucleotides read TGCGCCAGCAGCCTCCGGGACAGGGCAGTAAATGAGCAGTTCTTC. The whole variable domain, remainder taken from reference TRBV5-1 and TRBJ2-1, is KAGVTQTPRYLIKTRGQQVTLSCSPISGHRSVSWYQQTPGQGLQFLFEYFSETQRNKGNFPGRFSGRQFSNSRSEMNVSTLELGDSALYLCASSLRDRAVNEQFFGPGTRLTVL.

This sequence joins TRBV29-1 and TRBJ2-2; D is possibly TRBD1 (5 bases). CDR1 and CDR2 from the germline V gene are SQVTM and ANQGSEA. The CDR3 sequence is 14 residues long. Trimming removed 5 bases from V and 0 bases from J, with 10 bases in between. The chain's CDR3 is CSVLAGSNTGELFF. In nucleotides, the CDR3 is TGCAGCGTTTTGGCAGGGTCGAACACCGGGGAGCTGTTTTTT.

This clonotype was recorded only once. V is TRBV20-1 and J is TRBJ2-7, with 9 bases identical to TRBD2. The germline CDR1 and CDR2 sequences are DFQATT and SNEGSKA (reference sequence). V was clipped by 2 bases and J by 7 bases; unmatched bases: 12. The length of the CDR3 is 15 residues. The CDR3 DNA follows: TGCAGTGCTAGAAACGGGACTAGCTCCTACAATGAGCAGTACTTC. It yields the protein CSARNGTSSYNEQYF.

The V gene is TRBV4-1, the J gene TRBJ1-2, with TRBD1 identical over 10 bases. This CDR3 region has 14 residues. Germline V gives CDR1 MGHRA, CDR2 YSYEKL. The V segment lost 3 bases and the J segment 10 bases; nucleotides outside the gene matches: 8. The chain's CDR3 is CASSHGGQGTPYTF. CDR3 nucleotides: TGCGCCAGCAGCCATGGGGGACAGGGGACTCCCTACACCTTC.

The V call is TRBV29-1, the J call TRBJ1-2, with D possibly being TRBD1 (6 bases). CDR1 is SQVTM, CDR2 ANQGSEA, per germline. The CDR3 length is 12 residues. Trimming took off 7 bases at V and 6 bases at J, with 15 bases between the two ends. The CDR3 DNA sequence: TGCAGCGGAGCCAGGGGTGGACATGGCTACACCTTC. It encodes CSGARGGHGYTF.

Details on this clonotype: The junction departs from the called germline gene at one end, perhaps through a read error. J is TRBJ2-1 and V is TRBV5-6; D gene uncertain. The germline V gene has CDR1 SGHDT and CDR2 YYEEEE. The CDR3 is 12 residues long. Written as DNA, the CDR3 is TGTGCCAGCAGCCTAACTTGGAATGAGCGGTTCTTC. Protein product: CASSLTWNERFF.

This clonotype was recorded a few times. J is TRBJ1-1 and V is TRBV7-9; D is perhaps TRBD1 (5 bases). V lost 6 bases and J 0 bases, leaving 14 bases between the germline ends. Per germline, CDR1 SEHNR and CDR2 FQNEAQ (reference sequence). This CDR3 is 15 amino acids long. CDR3 sequence: CASSQGRSMNTEAFF. The CDR3 nucleotides read TGTGCCAGCAGTCAGGGACGGTCTATGAACACTGAAGCTTTCTTT. Variable domain in full (rest from reference TRBV7-9 and TRBJ1-1): DTGVSQNPRHKITKRGQNVTFRCDPISEHNRLYWYRQTLGQGPEFLTYFQNEAQLEKSRLLSDRFSAERPKGSFSTLEIQRTEQGDSAMYLCASSQGRSMNTEAFFGQGTRLTVV.

This clonotype was seen only a few times. CDR3 sequence reads: CASSKATSGRLDTQYF. CDR3 DNA sequence: TGTGCCAGCAGCAAAGCGACTAGCGGGAGATTAGATACGCAGTATTTT. The chain combines TRBV21-1 with TRBJ2-3; TRBD2, as called in the table, went unchecked against the DNA. TRBV21-1 represents a pseudogene. The CDR3 has 16 amino acids.

This chain links TRBV15 with TRBJ2-2; the D call may be TRBD1 or TRBD2 (5 bases each). This CDR3 is built from 13 residues. Trimming pared 7 bases from V and 1 base from J, leaving 7 bases between. Per the germline V gene, CDR1 is LNHNV and CDR2 is YYDKDF (reference sequence). The CDR3 coding sequence is TGTGCCACCATGGGGGTGAACACCGGGGAGCTGTTTTTT. As protein: CATMGVNTGELFF.

The chain carries TRBV3-1 and TRBJ2-7; possibly TRBD2 for D (7 bases). The CDR3 is 16 residues long. Deletions cut 0 bases from V and 2 bases from J, with 14 bases between. Germline V gene data show CDR1 as LGHDT and CDR2 as YNNKEL (reference sequence). CDR3 region: CASSQEPWGGPYEQYF. The DNA of the CDR3 is TGTGCCAGCAGCCAAGAGCCCTGGGGGGGGCCCTACGAGCAGTACTTC.

The rearrangement uses TRBV2 and TRBJ1-5; tentatively, D is TRBD1 (5 bases). Trimming took off 5 bases at V and 7 bases at J, with 18 bases between the two ends. The CDR3 has 15 residues. The germline V gene encodes CDR1 SNHLY and CDR2 FYNNEI. The DNA of the CDR3 is TGTGCCAGCAGTTACCCCAGTCAGGGTGGCCAGCCCCAGCATTTT. It is translated as CASSYPSQGGQPQHF.

The gene calls are TRBV11-2 and TRBJ2-7; D ambiguous. The germline V and J ends were trimmed by 2 bases and 2 bases, with 10 bases remaining between them. Germline CDR1 SGHAT, CDR2 FQNNGV. CDR3 length equals 14 residues. CDR3 protein: CASSLLGRPYEQYF. The CDR3 DNA is TGTGCCAGCAGCTTACTAGGCCGCCCCTACGAGCAGTACTTC.

This clonotype was seen more than once but under ten times. CDR3 coding DNA: TGTGCCAGCAGTGAATATAATAGTGTGCGGGAAGCTTTCTTT. This encodes CASSEYNSVREAFF. J is TRBJ1-1 and V is TRBV25-1; no clear D. The CDR3 has 14 amino acids. The V end lost 0 bases, the J end lost 8 bases, and 13 bases lay between the germline ends. Germline lookup yields CDR1 MGHDK and CDR2 SYGVNS.

In this sample, this clonotype turned up a few times. V is TRBV4-1 and J is TRBJ2-1; tentative D call: TRBD2 (6 bases). The CDR3 contains 15 residues. V shed 1 base and J shed 2 bases, with 9 bases lying between them. Germline CDR1 reads MGHRA; CDR2 reads YSYEKL. The CDR3 protein is CASSQAGLTYNEQFF. The CDR3 region has the DNA TGCGCCAGCAGCCAAGCGGGACTGACCTACAATGAGCAGTTCTTC.

In this sample, this clonotype turned up a few times. The chain joins TRBV7-2 to TRBJ1-5; D remains ambiguous. CDR1 and CDR2 from the germline V gene are SGHTA and FQGNSA. This CDR3 has 14 residues. The V end lost 5 bases, the J end lost 3 bases, and 11 bases lay between the germline ends. The CDR3 coding sequence is TGTGCCAGCAGCGTATCCCGGGACAATCAGCCCCAGCATTTT. Its translation: CASSVSRDNQPQHF.

In this sample, this clonotype turned up a few times. The V call is TRBV27, the J call TRBJ2-7; TRBD2 might be the D (7 bases). The CDR3 is made up of 15 amino acids. Trimming stripped 2 bases from V and 3 bases from J, with 14 bases between. CDR1 and CDR2 from the germline V gene are MNHEY and SMNVEV (reference sequence). The DNA for the CDR3 is TGTGCCAGCAGTTTAGGGGGGGCCTCCTACTACGAGCAGTACTTC. This translates into CASSLGGASYYEQYF.

This clonotype was seen repeatedly, ten times or more. The rearrangement uses TRBV10-3 and TRBJ2-3; TRBD2 agrees at 7 bases. The CDR3 contains 16 residues. J gave up 2 bases and V 5 bases, and 10 bases lay outside the gene matches. CDR1 ENHRY and CDR2 SYGVKD come from the germline V gene. The CDR3 here is CAISPRLAEFTDTQYF. For the CDR3, the DNA is TGTGCCATCAGTCCCCGGCTAGCGGAGTTCACAGATACGCAGTATTTT.

V is TRBV20-1 and J is TRBJ2-5; 12 nucleotides line up with TRBD2. The length of the CDR3 is 16 residues. Germline CDR1 and CDR2: DFQATT and SNEGSKA (reference sequence). The trim removed 3 bases at V and 4 bases at J, leaving 9 bases unmatched. CDR3 nucleotides: TGCAGTGCTAGTCTTGGACTAGCGGGAAGAGGAGAGACCCAGTACTTC. This sequence encodes CSASLGLAGRGETQYF.

The chain uses TRBV2 and TRBJ2-3; 11 positions agree with TRBD2. The CDR3 loop spans 14 amino acids. Germline loops: CDR1 SNHLY, CDR2 FYNNEI. With 7 bases clipped from V and 6 bases from J, the junction kept 6 bases outside the gene matches. The CDR3 DNA sequence: TGTGCCAGCACTTTAGCGGGAGGGTTCGATACGCAGTATTTT. Its protein product is CASTLAGGFDTQYF.

The CDR3 DNA is TGTGCCAGCAGCCCGCTTGGCCGGGGGAGTGAAAAACTGTTTTTT. Residues: CASSPLGRGSEKLFF. The chain recombines TRBV7-9 with TRBJ1-4, with a tentative D call TRBD1 (5 bases). The CDR3 totals 15 residues. Trimming pared 5 bases from V and 7 bases from J, leaving 17 bases between. CDR1 is SEHNR and CDR2 is FQNEAQ in the germline V gene (reference sequence).

The J gene is TRBJ2-1, the V gene TRBV5-1; 7 bases are a match to TRBD2. V was pared by 0 bases and J by 0 bases, with 6 bases of the junction left unmatched. The CDR3 extends over 17 amino acids. Germline assignment: CDR1 SGHRS and CDR2 YFSETQ. The CDR3 region has the DNA TGCGCCAGCAGCTTGGTGGCGGGAGCCAGCTCCTACAATGAGCAGTTCTTC. It specifies CASSLVAGASSYNEQFF.

V and J are TRBV4-2 and TRBJ1-6; D is unclear. V gave up 6 bases and J gave up 8 bases, with 14 bases separating them. The CDR3 spans 14 residues. CDR1 LGHNA and CDR2 YNFKEQ come from the germline V gene. The CDR3 nucleotides are TGTGCCAGCAGGCGAGAGGGAACAGATTCACCCCTCCACTTT. Its protein product is CASRREGTDSPLHF.

This clonotype was seen a few times. V and J are TRBV27 and TRBJ2-7; the match to TRBD2 covers 9 bases. V shed 5 bases, J shed 2 bases, and the junction held 7 bases outside the gene matches. The CDR3 has 15 residues. Germline CDR1 is MNHEY and CDR2 is SMNVEV (reference sequence). CDR3 region: CASSTRTSATYEQYF. CDR3 coding DNA: TGTGCCAGCAGTACCCGGACTAGCGCGACCTACGAGCAGTACTTC.

The rearrangement joins TRBV28 to TRBJ2-1; 13 bases are shared with TRBD2. The CDR3 has 19 residues. The V segment lost 3 bases and the J segment 0 bases; nucleotides outside the gene matches: 8. Germline V gene sequence: CDR1 MDHEN, CDR2 SYDVKM. The CDR3 DNA sequence: TGTGCCAGCAGTTTGGGACTAGCGGGAATTAGGAGCTCCTACAATGAGCAGTTCTTC. Translating it yields CASSLGLAGIRSSYNEQFF.

The gene calls are TRBV4-2 and TRBJ2-5, with a tentative D call TRBD1 (6 bases). The CDR3 runs 15 residues. V dropped 6 bases and J dropped 2 bases, with 16 bases sitting between them. Germline CDR1 is LGHNA and CDR2 is YNFKEQ. Written as DNA, the CDR3 is TGTGCCAGCAGACATCTAGGGGGTTCGCAAGAGACCCAGTACTTC. This sequence encodes CASRHLGGSQETQYF.

This clonotype was seen a few times. This chain links TRBV24-1 with TRBJ2-1; 10 bases agree with TRBD2. The CDR3 is 16 residues long. The trim removed 4 bases at V and 7 bases at J, leaving 9 bases unmatched. CDR1 is KGHDR and CDR2 is SFDVKD in the germline V gene. The CDR3 bases are TGTGCCACCAGTGACTCCCCTAGCGGGAGATGGAATGAGCAGTTCTTC. Its translation: CATSDSPSGRWNEQFF.

This clonotype was seen more than once but under ten times. This chain uses TRBV5-1 with TRBJ2-1, with D uncertain. The V end lost 2 bases, the J end lost 3 bases, and 15 bases lay between the germline ends. CDR3 length: 16 amino acids. Germline V gives CDR1 SGHRS, CDR2 YFSETQ. The CDR3 DNA is TGCGCCAGCAGCTTTTGGCGGTACCCTTTCTACAATGAGCAGTTCTTC. It is translated as CASSFWRYPFYNEQFF.

This chain uses TRBV11-2 with TRBJ2-3, with D uncertain. This CDR3 is built from 14 residues. CDR1 and CDR2 (germline): SGHAT, FQNNGV. V was trimmed by 5 bases and J by 2 bases, leaving 11 bases between them. In DNA form, the CDR3 reads TGTGCCAGCAGCGGTAGGGCTTACACAGATACGCAGTATTTT. This encodes CASSGRAYTDTQYF.